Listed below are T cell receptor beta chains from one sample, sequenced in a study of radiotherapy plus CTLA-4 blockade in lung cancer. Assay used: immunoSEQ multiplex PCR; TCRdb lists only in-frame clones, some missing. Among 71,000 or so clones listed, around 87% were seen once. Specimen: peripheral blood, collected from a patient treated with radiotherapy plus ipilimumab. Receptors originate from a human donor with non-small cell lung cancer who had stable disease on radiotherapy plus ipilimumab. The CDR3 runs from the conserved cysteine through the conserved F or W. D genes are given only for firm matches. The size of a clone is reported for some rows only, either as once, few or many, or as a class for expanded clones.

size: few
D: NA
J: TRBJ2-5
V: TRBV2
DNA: TGTGCCAGCACCCTTCTCGCAGGCTTTTCCCAGGAGACCCAGTACTTC
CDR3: CASTLLAGFSQETQYF

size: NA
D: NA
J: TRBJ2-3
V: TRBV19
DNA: TGTGCCAGTAGTAGTACCGGGACCTTGGGCGATACGCAGTATTTT
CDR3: CASSSTGTLGDTQYF

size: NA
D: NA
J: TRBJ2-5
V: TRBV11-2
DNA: TGTGCCAGCAGCTCCTTAAGGAGCAGTCAAGAGACCCAGTACTTC
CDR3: CASSSLRSSQETQYF

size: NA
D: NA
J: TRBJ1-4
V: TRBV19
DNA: TGTGCCAGTAGCGTAAGTGAAAAACTGTTTTTT
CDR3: CASSVSEKLFF

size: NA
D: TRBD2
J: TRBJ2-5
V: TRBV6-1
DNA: TGTGCCAGCAGCCCTCTAGCGGGGGCCCAAGAGACCCAGTACTTC
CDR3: CASSPLAGAQETQYF

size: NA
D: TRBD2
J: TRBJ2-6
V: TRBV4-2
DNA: TGTGCCAGCAGCCAAGACGCGACTAGCGGAGAGAGGGTCCTGACTTTC
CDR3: CASSQDATSGERVLTF

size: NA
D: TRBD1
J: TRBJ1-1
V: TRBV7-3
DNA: TGTGCCAGCAGCTTGGGACCGGACAGGGTTAACACTGAAGCTTTCTTT
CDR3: CASSLGPDRVNTEAFF

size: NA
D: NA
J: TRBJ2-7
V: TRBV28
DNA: TGTGCCAGCTACCCCGGAACAGGGAATTACGAGCAGTACTTC
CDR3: CASYPGTGNYEQYF

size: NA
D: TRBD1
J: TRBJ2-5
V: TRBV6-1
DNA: TGTGCCAGCAGTGAAGGGGCAGGGGGATCCCAGTACTTC
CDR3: CASSEGAGGSQYF

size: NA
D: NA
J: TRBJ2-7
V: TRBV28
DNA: TGTGCCAGCAGTTTATCGGGGAATAACTACGAGCAGTACTTC
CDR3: CASSLSGNNYEQYF

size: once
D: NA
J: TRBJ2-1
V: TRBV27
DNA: TGTGCCAGCAGTTTAAGGCCAGGAGGCGGTGAGCAGTTCTTC
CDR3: CASSLRPGGGEQFF

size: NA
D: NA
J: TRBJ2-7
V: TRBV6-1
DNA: TGTGCCAGCAGTGAAGCCCCTCTCAAGCAGTACTTC
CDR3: CASSEAPLKQYF

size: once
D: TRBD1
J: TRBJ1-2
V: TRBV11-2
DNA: TGTGCCAGCAGCTTAAACTTTTGGACAGGGGGAGACTATGGCTACACCTTC
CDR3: CASSLNFWTGGDYGYTF

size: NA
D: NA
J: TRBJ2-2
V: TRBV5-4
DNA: TGTGCCAGCAGCTTCGGCAGGGGTTTCACCGGGGAGCTGTTTTTT
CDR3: CASSFGRGFTGELFF

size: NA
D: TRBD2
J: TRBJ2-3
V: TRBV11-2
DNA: TGTGCCAGCAGTTTCCGGACTAGCGCGCAGTATTTT
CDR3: CASSFRTSAQYF

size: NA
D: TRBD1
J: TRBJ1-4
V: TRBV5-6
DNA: TGTGCCAGCAGCAGCGACAGGGCGGGTGAAAAACTGTTTTTT
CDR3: CASSSDRAGEKLFF

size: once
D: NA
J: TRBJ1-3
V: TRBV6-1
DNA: TGTGCCAGCAGTGAACCAGGGAAGGCTGGAAACACCATATATTTT
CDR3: CASSEPGKAGNTIYF

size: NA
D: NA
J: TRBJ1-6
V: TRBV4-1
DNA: TGCGCCAGCAGCCAAGTTGGTAACAGGGTTTCTTCACCCCTCCACTTT
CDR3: CASSQVGNRVSSPLHF

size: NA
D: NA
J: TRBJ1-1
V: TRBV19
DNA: TGTGCCAGTAGTACCCGGACGGTTTTGAAACCTGAAGCTTTCTTT
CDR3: CASSTRTVLKPEAFF

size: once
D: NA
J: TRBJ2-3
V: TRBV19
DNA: TGTGCCAATAGGTCCTATTCTAGCACAGATACGCAGTATTTT
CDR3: CANRSYSSTDTQYF

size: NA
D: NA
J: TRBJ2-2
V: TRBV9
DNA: TGTGCCAGCAGCGTAGAGAGGAACAAAGCCGGGGAGCTGTTTTTT
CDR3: CASSVERNKAGELFF

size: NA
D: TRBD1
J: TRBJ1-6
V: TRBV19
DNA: TGTGCCAGTAGTATGGGAGGACAGGGGGCAAATTCACCCCTCCACTTT
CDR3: CASSMGGQGANSPLHF

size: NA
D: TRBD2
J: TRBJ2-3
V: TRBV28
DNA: TGTGCCAGCAGTCCCTGGACTAGCGGGGGGGCCGAGCAGTATTTT
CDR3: CASSPWTSGGAEQYF

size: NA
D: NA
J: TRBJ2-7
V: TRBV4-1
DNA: TGCGCCAGCAGCCAAGCAGCCAGGGTGGGAGACGAGCAGTACTTC
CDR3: CASSQAARVGDEQYF

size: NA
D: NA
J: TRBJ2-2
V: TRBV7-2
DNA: TGTGCCAGCGAGAGATCGAACACCGGGGAGCTGTTTTTT
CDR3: CASERSNTGELFF

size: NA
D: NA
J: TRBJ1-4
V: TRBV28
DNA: TGTGCCAGCGGATTACCAGCAACTAATGAAAAACTGTTTTTT
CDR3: CASGLPATNEKLFF

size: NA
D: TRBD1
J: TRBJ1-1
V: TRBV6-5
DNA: TGTGCCAGCAGTCCCACCTGGCAGGGGGCCTCTGAAGCTTTCTTT
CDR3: CASSPTWQGASEAFF

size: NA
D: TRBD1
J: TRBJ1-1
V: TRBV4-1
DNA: TGCGCCAGCAGCAAAGGAGACCAGGGGGGGGGCACTGAAGCTTTCTTT
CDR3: CASSKGDQGGGTEAFF

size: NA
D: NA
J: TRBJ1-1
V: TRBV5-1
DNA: TGCGCCAGCAGCTCGCTCCCGGGCCGGACCAGTCCTGAAGCTTTCTTT
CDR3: CASSSLPGRTSPEAFF